Presented here are 21 T cell receptor beta chains from one specimen sequenced in a study of post-analysis software for immune sequencing data. The antigens for these receptors are not known. General study findings and limits: When patients were compared with controls, four or five TRBV segments were more frequent, TRBV5-6, TRBV5-1 and TRBV20-1 among them.

Unique molecular identifiers tagged the TCR beta cDNA libraries. TCRdb recomputed calls from the PCR reads with MiXCR, one row per CDR3 protein. In the table there are 350,000 to 450,000 distinct CDR3 sequences, less than 35% of which are singletons. Sequencing used blood. The receptors derive from a girl under 18 with multiple sclerosis.

This chain links TRBV15 with TRBJ1-1, with D possibly being TRBD1 (6 bases). Germline V gene sequence: CDR1 LNHNV, CDR2 YYDKDF (reference sequence). This CDR3 is 15 amino acids long. V was trimmed by 1 base and J by 5 bases, leaving 14 bases between them. CDR3: CATSRAPKGETEAFF. The CDR3 nucleotides read TGTGCCACCAGCAGAGCCCCTAAGGGGGAGACTGAAGCTTTCTTT.

This clonotype was detected a few times. This sequence joins TRBV7-2 and TRBJ2-3, with D possibly matching TRBD1 (5 bases). Trimming removed 5 bases at V and 7 bases at J, with 19 bases between. Germline V lookup: CDR1 SGHTA, CDR2 FQGNSA. CDR3 length equals 15 residues. The CDR3 DNA reads TGTGCCAGCAGCCTTAGCTCCGTTGGGGCGAATACGCAGTATTTT. This gives the protein CASSLSSVGANTQYF.

The V gene is TRBV3-1, the J gene TRBJ1-6, with D maybe TRBD1 (6 bases). V was clipped by 4 bases and J by 8 bases, with 12 bases between them. The CDR3 is made up of 14 amino acids. From germline, CDR1 is LGHDT and CDR2 YNNKEL (reference sequence). In DNA, the CDR3 is TGTGCCAGCAGCCTCTCGAGGGGGGATTCACCCCTCCACTTT. It specifies CASSLSRGDSPLHF.

The CDR3 DNA reads TGTGCCTGCACCTTCACAGATACGCAGTATTTT. Translation gives CACTFTDTQYF. V is TRBV7-9 and J is TRBJ2-3; D remains unclear. The CDR3 has 11 residues. Germline lookup yields CDR1 SEHNR and CDR2 FQNEAQ (reference sequence). V was cut by 11 bases and J by 2 bases, with 8 bases left in between.

This clonotype has a handful of counts. The chain combines TRBV20-1 with TRBJ2-4; 8 nucleotides match TRBD1. In germline, CDR1 is DFQATT, CDR2 SNEGSKA (reference sequence). CDR3 length: 13 amino acids. The V and J ends lost 8 bases and 5 bases, in that order; junction bases with no gene match: 8. The CDR3 loop is CSPTSDRENIQYF. The CDR3 DNA reads as TGCAGTCCCACTTCGGACAGGGAAAACATTCAGTACTTC.

This clonotype appeared a few times. The chain has TRBV6-1 and TRBJ2-6; 7 nucleotides align to TRBD2. Germline V lookup: CDR1 MNHNS, CDR2 SASEGT. J was trimmed by 4 bases and V by 7 bases; bases with no gene match: 10. The CDR3 loop spans 16 amino acids. CDR3 in amino acids: CASTGEGSFGANVLTF. DNA of the CDR3: TGTGCCAGCACGGGGGAGGGATCCTTCGGGGCCAACGTCCTGACTTTC.

The chain carries TRBV18 and TRBJ2-1, with no clear D. The length of the CDR3 is 13 residues. V lost 3 bases, J lost 7 bases, and 10 bases lay in between. Germline-derived CDR1 and CDR2 are KGHSH and LQKENI. CDR3 in amino acids: CASSPKKENEQFF. The CDR3 nucleotides read TGTGCCAGCTCACCGAAGAAGGAAAATGAGCAGTTCTTC. Full variable domain (rest looked up from reference TRBV18 and TRBJ2-1): NAGVMQNPRHLVRRRGQEARLRCSPMKGHSHVYWYRQLPEEGLKFMVYLQKENIIDESGMPKERFSAEFPKEGPSILRIQQVVRGDSAAYFCASSPKKENEQFFGPGTRLTVL.

J is TRBJ1-2 and V is TRBV15; unclear D gene. Trimming stripped 0 bases from V and 8 bases from J, with 16 bases between. Germline CDR1 and CDR2: LNHNV and YYDKDF (reference sequence). CDR3 size: 15 residues. The CDR3 reads CATSRDGPLEKGYTF. The CDR3 DNA sequence: TGTGCCACCAGCAGAGACGGACCCCTGGAAAAAGGCTACACCTTC.

The V gene is TRBV20-1, the J gene TRBJ1-6, with D unclear. CDR1 and CDR2 from the germline V gene are DFQATT and SNEGSKA (reference sequence). The CDR3 covers 13 residues. Trimming shortened V by 0 bases and J by 5 bases, and 5 bases separated the two germline ends. CDR3 amino acids: CSAREQNNSPLHF. In DNA, the CDR3 is TGCAGTGCTAGAGAACAGAATAATTCACCCCTCCACTTT.

This clonotype was observed a few times. The chain recombines TRBV20-1 with TRBJ2-5; maybe TRBD2 (6 bases). CDR3 size: 13 residues. V lost 3 bases, J lost 1 base, and 9 bases lay in between. Germline CDR1 reads DFQATT; CDR2 reads SNEGSKA (reference sequence). CDR3 coding DNA: TGCAGTGCTAGCGGGGACTTCCAAGAGACCCAGTACTTC. Translation gives CSASGDFQETQYF.

Only a few counts were recorded for this clonotype. The J gene is TRBJ2-3, the V gene TRBV12-3 or TRBV12-4, with no clear D. The CDR3 is made up of 15 amino acids. Deletions cut 7 bases from V and 5 bases from J, with 19 bases between. The CDR3 loop is CASTPGPVGKDTQYF. Written as DNA, the CDR3 is TGTGCCAGCACCCCCGGGCCCGTTGGGAAAGATACGCAGTATTTT.

The chain combines TRBV10-3 with TRBJ2-3; possibly TRBD1 for D (6 bases). The V gene lost 6 bases and the J gene lost 1 base, with 17 bases spanning the gap. This CDR3 is built from 16 residues. The germline V gene has CDR1 ENHRY and CDR2 SYGVKD. CDR3 bases: TGTGCCATCAGGAGGGGACCGACAGGTCGCACAGATACGCAGTATTTT. Translation: CAIRRGPTGRTDTQYF.

V and J are TRBV5-1 and TRBJ1-1; no firm D call. This CDR3 comprises 16 residues. V was trimmed by 4 bases and J by 3 bases, leaving 19 bases between them. In germline, CDR1 is SGHRS, CDR2 YFSETQ. As DNA, the CDR3 is TGCGCCAGCAGCCCCATACTAAGCAACAGAGACACTGAAGCTTTCTTT. Translating it yields CASSPILSNRDTEAFF. The full variable domain, rest sourced from reference TRBV5-1 and TRBJ1-1, is KAGVTQTPRYLIKTRGQQVTLSCSPISGHRSVSWYQQTPGQGLQFLFEYFSETQRNKGNFPGRFSGRQFSNSRSEMNVSTLELGDSALYLCASSPILSNRDTEAFFGQGTRLTVV.

In this sample, this clonotype turned up many times. Its ends do not fully match the called genes, so a read error is possible. V usage is TRBV4-1 and J usage is TRBJ2-5; D remains ambiguous. The CDR3 length is 13 residues. CDR1 is MGHRA, CDR2 YSYEKL, per germline. The CDR3 is CASSQGVQETQYF. CDR3 DNA sequence: TGTGCCAGCAGCCAAGGAGTCCAAGAGACCCAGTACTTC.

The V and J genes are TRBV5-1 and TRBJ2-4; D is ambiguous. The J call is uncertain, as TRBJ2-7 better fits the DNA end. This CDR3 contains 15 residues. Germline V lookup: CDR1 SGHRS, CDR2 YFSETQ. The CDR3, as DNA: TGCGCCAGCAGCTTGGACCCGGGTCTAGCCTACGAGCAGTACTTC. It translates to CASSLDPGLAYEQYF.

A remark on this clonotype: The junction departs from the called germline gene at one end, perhaps through a read error. The V call is TRBV6-6, the J call TRBJ1-1; a weak D match, TRBD1 (5 bases). Germline CDR1 reads MNHNY; CDR2 reads SVGAGI (reference sequence). The CDR3 is 16 residues long. The CDR3 loop reads CASSYPHGGANTEAFF. CDR3 coding DNA: TGCGCCAGCAGTTACCCCCACGGGGGAGCGAACACTGAAGCTTTCTTT.

The genes are TRBV27 and TRBJ2-7; TRBD2 agrees at 9 bases. Germline CDR1 MNHEY, CDR2 SMNVEV (reference sequence). The CDR3 is 15 amino acids. Germline trimming cut 3 bases from V and 3 bases from J; bases unmatched to any gene: 6. CDR3 nucleotide sequence: TGTGCCAGCAGTTTCTCCGCGGGGGGGTTCTACGAGCAGTACTTC. Amino acids: CASSFSAGGFYEQYF.

This chain links TRBV3-1 with TRBJ2-1; 8 positions match TRBD1. Germline values: CDR1 LGHDT, CDR2 YNNKEL (reference sequence). The CDR3 is 17 amino acids. The V segment lost 2 bases and the J segment 4 bases; nucleotides outside the gene matches: 10. CDR3 bases: TGTGCCAGCAGCCAACCCGGGACAGGAGATTCTTACAATGAGCAGTTCTTC. Translating gives CASSQPGTGDSYNEQFF.

The chain carries TRBV7-2 and TRBJ1-4; the D is unclear. This CDR3 spans 16 amino acids. Trimming cost V 3 bases and J 0 bases, with 11 bases left between them. Germline V gene sequence: CDR1 SGHTA, CDR2 FQGNSA. CDR3 nucleotides: TGTGCCAGCAGCTTCGCAGAGGACGCAACTAATGAAAAACTGTTTTTT. Amino acid sequence: CASSFAEDATNEKLFF.

This chain joins TRBV28 and TRBJ2-3; D is possibly TRBD2 (5 bases). The germline CDR1 and CDR2 sequences are MDHEN and SYDVKM. CDR3 length equals 16 residues. Trimming took 3 bases from V and 2 from J, leaving 15 bases between them. The CDR3 loop reads CASSFHFGEYTDTQYF. The CDR3 nucleotides read TGTGCCAGCAGTTTTCATTTCGGGGAATACACAGATACGCAGTATTTT.

The chain recombines TRBV29-1 with TRBJ2-1, with 12 bases identical to TRBD2. V was clipped by 5 bases and J by 4 bases; unmatched bases: 6. CDR3 size: 15 residues. Germline CDR1 SQVTM, CDR2 ANQGSEA. The CDR3 loop reads CSVSTSGGSYNEQFF. The CDR3 nucleotides are TGCAGCGTTTCTACTAGCGGGGGGTCTTACAATGAGCAGTTCTTC.